Listed below are T cell receptor beta chains from one sample, sequenced in a study of beta chain features in type 1 diabetes. Profiled with immunoSEQ multiplex PCR; TCRdb holds only in-frame clones, not every one. The sample includes roughly 160,000 clones, over 6% of them seen just once. The sequenced sample consisted of central memory CD4+ T cells from blood. All receptors come from a man between 18 and 29 years old with type 1 diabetes. Both conserved end residues are part of each CDR3. A D gene is named only where the DNA matches it firmly. Part of the rows lack a size; the others show once, few, many or a class for expanded clones.

d_call j_call v_call clone_size cdr3_aa cdr3_nt
NA TRBJ2-4 TRBV7-2 NA CASSLALLAKGIQYF TGTGCCAGCAGCTTGGCGCTCCTGGCCAAGGGGATTCAGTACTTC
TRBD1 TRBJ2-3 TRBV7-2 few CASSTDREDTQYF TGTGCCAGCAGCACCGACAGGGAAGATACGCAGTATTTT
NA TRBJ1-2 TRBV5-1 few CASSHGLDYGYTF TGCGCCAGCAGCCATGGACTGGACTATGGCTACACCTTC
TRBD2 TRBJ2-1 TRBV10-3 NA CAISESGTSGGHEQFF TGTGCCATCAGTGAGTCTGGGACTAGCGGGGGTCATGAGCAGTTCTTC
NA TRBJ2-7 TRBV18 few CASSPPRQNINEQYF TGTGCCAGCTCACCACCGAGACAGAACATCAACGAGCAGTACTTC
NA TRBJ1-5 TRBV29-1 NA CSVVVAGNAGNQPQHF TGCAGCGTTGTGGTGGCAGGGAATGCGGGCAATCAGCCCCAGCATTTT
TRBD1 TRBJ2-7 TRBV2 NA CASSKTGREQYF TGTGCCAGCAGTAAGACAGGGCGGGAGCAGTACTTC
TRBD1 TRBJ2-1 TRBV28 many CASSFGQGAVADEQFF TGTGCCAGCAGCTTCGGACAGGGAGCGGTAGCGGATGAGCAGTTCTTC
NA TRBJ2-7 TRBV11-2 NA CASSAADEQYF TGTGCCAGCAGCGCCGCGGACGAGCAGTACTTC
NA TRBJ2-7 TRBV11-2 few CASSLSFGGRFEQYF TGTGCCAGCAGCTTATCTTTCGGCGGGCGGTTCGAGCAGTACTTC
NA TRBJ1-4 TRBV2 NA CASNFDAAFGNEKLFF TGTGCCAGCAACTTCGACGCGGCGTTTGGTAACGAAAAACTGTTTTTT
TRBD1 TRBJ2-2 TRBV29-1 NA CSVGQKNTGELFF TGCAGCGTGGGACAGAAGAACACCGGGGAGCTGTTTTTT
NA TRBJ2-5 TRBV27 NA CASSSTRVGNQETQYF TGTGCCAGCAGTTCCACTAGGGTAGGGAACCAAGAGACCCAGTACTTC
NA TRBJ2-5 TRBV7-2 NA CASSLGTGETQYF TGTGCCAGCAGCTTAGGCACAGGGGAGACCCAGTACTTC
TRBD1 TRBJ2-7 TRBV2 few CASSAQGQSSYEQYF TGTGCCAGCAGTGCCCAGGGACAGAGCTCCTACGAGCAGTACTTC
NA TRBJ2-5 TRBV30 NA CAWAAVQRGSRTQYF TGTGCCTGGGCCGCGGTCCAAAGGGGGTCGAGGACCCAGTACTTC
TRBD2 TRBJ2-7 TRBV18 NA CASSPGASGEQYF TGTGCCAGCTCACCAGGAGCTAGCGGAGAGCAGTACTTC
TRBD2 TRBJ2-1 TRBV5-1 NA CASSLRTSGNLLVF TGCGCCAGCAGCCTCAGGACTAGCGGGAATCTCCTGGTCTTC
TRBD1 TRBJ1-2 TRBV7-9 once CASSQTGGEANYGYTF TGTGCCAGCAGCCAAACAGGGGGAGAAGCTAACTATGGCTACACCTTC
NA TRBJ2-7 TRBV30 NA CAGGDYEQYF TGTGCCGGCGGGGACTACGAGCAGTACTTC
NA TRBJ2-3 TRBV30 few CAWSRTQGDTQYF TGTGCCTGGAGTAGGACTCAGGGGGATACGCAGTATTTT
NA TRBJ1-1 TRBV28 NA CASSLSTVNTEAFF TGTGCCAGCAGTTTATCTACGGTAAACACTGAAGCTTTCTTT
NA TRBJ2-1 TRBV28 NA CASSPRQGRVHEQFF TGTGCCAGCAGTCCGAGACAGGGGAGGGTCCATGAGCAGTTCTTC
NA TRBJ2-1 TRBV5-1 few CASSLTLGGNEQFF TGCGCCAGCAGCCTGACCCTGGGGGGCAATGAGCAGTTCTTC
NA TRBJ2-5 TRBV7-2 NA CASSSLAGTGTQYF TGTGCCAGCAGCTCGCTGGCTGGTACGGGGACCCAGTACTTC
TRBD2 TRBJ2-1 TRBV12-5 NA CASGIGTSGRATEQFF TGTGCTAGTGGTATTGGGACTAGCGGGAGGGCCACTGAGCAGTTCTTC
TRBD2 TRBJ2-1 TRBV4-2 few CASSQEGLASNEQFF TGTGCCAGCAGCCAAGAGGGACTAGCAAGCAATGAGCAGTTCTTC
NA TRBJ1-2 TRBV2 NA CASSDRRTTGTYGYTF TGTGCCAGCAGTGATCGGAGGACAACAGGGACCTATGGCTACACCTTC
NA TRBJ2-7 TRBV5-1 few CASSPGEEGYEQYF TGCGCCAGCAGCCCGGGGGAGGAGGGCTACGAGCAGTACTTC
TRBD1 TRBJ1-4 TRBV9 few CASSVGTGSEKLFF TGTGCCAGCAGCGTAGGGACAGGGTCCGAAAAACTGTTTTTT
NA TRBJ2-1 TRBV11-2 few CASSLLGGGEQFF TGTGCCAGCAGTTTGCTGGGTGGAGGTGAGCAGTTCTTC
NA TRBJ1-6 TRBV6-5 NA CASRTGDSPLHF TGTGCCAGCAGAACGGGGGATTCACCCCTCCACTTT
TRBD1 TRBJ2-7 TRBV18 few CASSPSQGASYEQYF TGTGCCAGCTCACCCTCACAGGGGGCCTCCTACGAGCAGTACTTC
TRBD1 TRBJ1-2 TRBV11-2 NA CASSLEGGNYGYTF TGTGCCAGCAGCTTAGAAGGGGGCAACTATGGCTACACCTTC
NA TRBJ2-3 TRBV7-2 NA CASSPQRDTQYF TGTGCCAGCAGCCCTCAGCGGGATACGCAGTATTTT
NA TRBJ1-1 TRBV7-2 NA CASSLFVSGRVGEAFF TGTGCCAGCAGCTTATTCGTATCGGGCAGGGTCGGTGAAGCTTTCTTT
NA TRBJ1-2 TRBV6-1 NA CASSELWAPNYGYTF TGTGCCAGCAGTGAATTGTGGGCTCCCAACTATGGCTACACCTTC
TRBD2 TRBJ2-5 TRBV7-2 NA CASSFSGGLETQYF TGTGCCAGCAGCTTCAGCGGGGGGTTAGAGACCCAGTACTTC
NA TRBJ2-7 TRBV5-5 many CASSLGQAHEQYF TGTGCCAGCAGCTTGGGACAGGCCCACGAGCAGTACTTC
TRBD2 TRBJ2-1 TRBV7-2 few CASSSGTSGYNEQFF TGTGCCAGCAGCTCCGGGACTAGCGGCTACAATGAGCAGTTCTTC
NA TRBJ1-2 TRBV4-3 NA CASSQLTGSRGYTF TGCGCCAGCAGCCAACTCACCGGGAGCAGGGGCTACACCTTC
TRBD1 TRBJ2-3 TRBV30 few CAWSGGQGRIRDTQYF TGTGCCTGGAGTGGGGGACAGGGGAGGATCCGAGATACGCAGTATTTT
NA TRBJ2-5 TRBV27 NA CASSPSFGTLETQYF TGTGCCAGCAGCCCATCCTTTGGCACCTTAGAGACCCAGTACTTC
NA TRBJ1-5 TRBV7-9 NA CASSFVGALNQPQHF TGTGCCAGCAGCTTTGTAGGGGCGCTCAATCAGCCCCAGCATTTT
TRBD2 TRBJ2-3 TRBV18 NA CASSPARAGAGDTQYF TGTGCCAGCTCACCCGCCAGAGCGGGGGCCGGAGATACGCAGTATTTT
TRBD1 TRBJ2-7 TRBV27 once CASSSLTGGEQYF TGTGCCAGCAGTTCCCTGACAGGGGGAGAGCAGTACTTC
TRBD2 TRBJ2-2 TRBV14 few CASAVRSGRPNTGELFF TGTGCCAGCGCCGTCCGAAGCGGGAGGCCGAACACCGGGGAGCTGTTTTTT